These 20 T cell receptor beta chains came from one sample sequenced in a study of T cell changes during pregnancy in multiple sclerosis. Assay: immunoSEQ multiplex PCR; the TCRdb copy retains only in-frame clones and omits some. The sample lists about 50,000 clones; 90% to 95% were seen once. This specimen was CD8+ T cells from peripheral blood mononuclear cells, taken before pregnancy. These TCRs come from a female donor with multiple sclerosis, enrolled in a pregnancy study.

The V gene is TRBV18, the J gene TRBJ2-7; TRBD1 agrees at 8 bases. Per germline, CDR1 KGHSH and CDR2 LQKENI. This CDR3 is built from 15 residues. V trimming: 2 bases; J trimming: 1 base; junction bases outside the gene matches: 4. This CDR3 reads CASSPWDRTSYEQYF. CDR3 nucleotide sequence: TGTGCCAGCTCACCATGGGACAGGACGTCCTACGAGCAGTACTTC.

DNA of the CDR3: TGTGCCAGCAGTTTGGCCGGGGCCAACGTCCTGACTTTC. Encoded protein: CASSLAGANVLTF. The chain recombines TRBV27 with TRBJ2-6; D ambiguous. CDR3 length: 13 residues. Trimming stripped 3 bases from V and 4 bases from J, with 4 bases between. CDR1 and CDR2 (germline): MNHEY, SMNVEV (reference sequence).

The CDR3 bases are TGTGCCAGCAGTTTGAGCCCGTACCTAAATCAGCCCCAGCATTTT. This sequence encodes CASSLSPYLNQPQHF. This chain uses TRBV28 with TRBJ1-5; the D is unclear. This CDR3 region has 15 residues. The ends were cut back, 3 bases at V and 4 bases at J, with 13 bases in the middle. Per germline, CDR1 MDHEN and CDR2 SYDVKM. Combining the CDR3 with reference TRBV28 and TRBJ1-5 gives the whole variable domain DVKVTQSSRYLVKRTGEKVFLECVQDMDHENMFWYRQDPGLGLRLIYFSYDVKMKEKGDIPEGYSVSREKKERFSLILESASTNQTSMYLCASSLSPYLNQPQHFGDGTRLSIL.

This clone has a single count. The chain combines TRBV4-3 with TRBJ2-7; a weak D match, TRBD2 (5 bases). CDR1 LGHNA and CDR2 YSLEER come from the germline V gene. There are 15 residues in the CDR3. V lost 0 bases and J lost 0, with 9 bases in between. The CDR3 is CASSQDASGSYEQYF. In DNA, the CDR3 is TGCGCCAGCAGCCAAGATGCCAGCGGCTCCTACGAGCAGTACTTC.

The chain carries TRBV5-5 and TRBJ2-7; D possibly corresponds to TRBD1 (6 bases). V was cut by 0 bases and J by 2 bases, with 12 bases left in between. This CDR3 contains 15 residues. Germline V gene data show CDR1 as SGHKS and CDR2 as YYEKEE (reference sequence). The CDR3: CASSLDPGQAYEQYF. CDR3 in DNA: TGTGCCAGCAGCTTGGACCCGGGACAAGCCTACGAGCAGTACTTC.

The V call is TRBV19, the J call TRBJ1-5; tentatively, D is TRBD1 (5 bases). V was cut by 2 bases and J by 2 bases, with 10 bases left in between. The CDR3 has 15 amino acids. CDR1 and CDR2 from the germline V gene are LNHDA and SQIVND (reference sequence). The DNA for the CDR3 is TGTGCCAGTAGTATATTAGCCAGGGGCAATCAGCCCCAGCATTTT. Translating it yields CASSILARGNQPQHF.

J is TRBJ2-7 and V is TRBV4-1; the match to TRBD1 covers 8 bases. The CDR3 contains 15 residues. CDR1 and CDR2 from the germline V gene are MGHRA and YSYEKL. J gave up 5 bases and V 4 bases, and 10 bases lay outside the gene matches. CDR3 in DNA: TGCGCCAGCAGCCCTCAGCAGGGGGCGTCCAACGAGCAGTACTTC. As protein: CASSPQQGASNEQYF.

The chain has TRBV28 and TRBJ2-2; 7 bases map to TRBD2. Germline V gene data show CDR1 as MDHEN and CDR2 as SYDVKM. The CDR3 length is 18 residues. Losses at the gene ends were 1 base for V and 4 bases for J; bases not matched to a gene: 12. The CDR3 DNA reads TGTGCCAGCAGTTTATCCCACGTAGCGGGCTTAGGCACCGGGGAGCTGTTTTTT. Translation: CASSLSHVAGLGTGELFF.

The V gene is TRBV27, the J gene TRBJ2-5, with a possible D match to TRBD1 (6 bases). The V gene lost 5 bases and the J gene lost 5 bases, with 21 bases spanning the gap. The CDR3 extends over 16 amino acids. Per germline, CDR1 MNHEY and CDR2 SMNVEV (reference sequence). CDR3 loop: CASSARVGQGTETQYF. CDR3 DNA sequence: TGTGCCAGCAGTGCTCGAGTTGGGCAGGGGACGGAGACCCAGTACTTC.

The chain is built from TRBV27 and TRBJ2-1, with D possibly being TRBD1 (7 bases). The CDR3 totals 13 residues. The V gene lost 6 bases and the J gene lost 7 bases, with 13 bases spanning the gap. Germline V CDR1 and CDR2: MNHEY, SMNVEV (reference sequence). CDR3 nucleotide sequence: TGTGCCAGCAGGAAGGGGGCGGGAAATGAGCAGTTCTTC. Protein product: CASRKGAGNEQFF.

This chain uses TRBV28 with TRBJ2-7; D may be TRBD2 (5 bases). Germline assignment: CDR1 MDHEN and CDR2 SYDVKM. The CDR3 consists of 17 residues. Trimming stripped 5 bases from V and 0 bases from J, with 20 bases between. The CDR3 DNA is TGTGCCAGCAGTCTGCCCCTCTACGGGATTAGCTCCTACGAGCAGTACTTC. Translated, it gives CASSLPLYGISSYEQYF. Together with reference TRBV28 and TRBJ2-7, the CDR3 gives the full variable domain: DVKVTQSSRYLVKRTGEKVFLECVQDMDHENMFWYRQDPGLGLRLIYFSYDVKMKEKGDIPEGYSVSREKKERFSLILESASTNQTSMYLCASSLPLYGISSYEQYFGPGTRLTVT.

The chain uses TRBV6-5 and TRBJ1-1; 9 bases agree with TRBD1. V gave up 6 bases and J gave up 1 base; unmatched junction bases: 3. Germline values: CDR1 MNHEY, CDR2 SVGAGI. The CDR3 extends over 14 amino acids. CDR3 sequence (DNA): TGTGCCAGCAGCCCGGGACAGGGGAACACTGAAGCTTTCTTT. Protein sequence: CASSPGQGNTEAFF.

The genes are TRBV29-1 and TRBJ2-4; D remains unclear. Looked up from germline, CDR1 is SQVTM and CDR2 is ANQGSEA. This CDR3 comprises 11 residues. Deletions cut 3 bases from V and 8 bases from J, with 8 bases between. This chain's CDR3 is CSVDREDIQYF. DNA for the CDR3: TGCAGCGTTGATCGTGAGGACATTCAGTACTTC.

The genes are TRBV19 and TRBJ2-7; 9 bases fit TRBD2. The germline CDR1 and CDR2 sequences are LNHDA and SQIVND (reference sequence). The CDR3 consists of 15 residues. The junction had 9 bases not matched to a gene; V was cut back by 4 bases and J by 5 bases. The CDR3 DNA follows: TGTGCCAGTAGTAAGGCTAGCGGGATCCCGAACGAGCAGTACTTC. Amino acid sequence: CASSKASGIPNEQYF.

The chain carries TRBV11-3 and TRBJ2-1; unclear D gene. V dropped 1 base and J dropped 5 bases, with 6 bases sitting between them. Per the germline V gene, CDR1 is SGHNT and CDR2 is YENEEA. This CDR3 spans 13 amino acids. Written as DNA, the CDR3 is TGTGCCAGCAGCTTAGCTCCCCACAATGAGCAGTTCTTC. Translating it yields CASSLAPHNEQFF.

The chain links TRBV5-6 to TRBJ1-1; 9 positions match TRBD1. CDR1 is SGHDT and CDR2 is YYEEEE in the germline V gene. The ends lost 0 bases at V and 7 bases at J; junction bases unmatched: 4. The CDR3 loop spans 14 amino acids. This CDR3 reads CASSLEDRGDEAFF. Here the CDR3 DNA reads TGTGCCAGCAGCTTGGAAGACAGGGGGGATGAAGCTTTCTTT.

The chain has TRBV6-1 and TRBJ2-7, with 7 bases aligning to TRBD2. The CDR3 consists of 15 residues. Germline assignment: CDR1 MNHNS and CDR2 SASEGT. V trimming: 3 bases; J trimming: 4 bases; junction bases outside the gene matches: 9. CDR3 in DNA: TGTGCCAGCAGTGATTCTCGTCGAGCGGGGTACGAGCAGTACTTC. Amino acid sequence: CASSDSRRAGYEQYF.

The genes are TRBV6-1 and TRBJ1-5; 9 bases match TRBD1. CDR1 and CDR2 from the germline V gene are MNHNS and SASEGT. The V segment lost 6 bases and the J segment 4 bases; nucleotides outside the gene matches: 4. The CDR3 has 14 amino acids. DNA for the CDR3: TGTGCCAGCAGCAACAGGGGGCCAAATCAGCCCCAGCATTTT. It is translated as CASSNRGPNQPQHF.

The V call is TRBV5-6, the J call TRBJ2-7, with D possibly matching TRBD1 (5 bases). The V gene lost 3 bases and the J gene lost 0 bases, with 10 bases spanning the gap. Germline assignment: CDR1 SGHDT and CDR2 YYEEEE. The CDR3 has 14 amino acids. The CDR3 sequence is CASSSREISYEQYF. The CDR3 DNA sequence: TGTGCCAGCAGCTCCAGGGAAATCTCCTACGAGCAGTACTTC.

Within the sample, this clone is medium-sized. The rearrangement uses TRBV27 and TRBJ2-5, with TRBD2 as a possible D gene (7 bases). The CDR3 is made up of 16 amino acids. V shed 5 bases and J shed 4 bases, with 20 bases lying between them. The germline V gene encodes CDR1 MNHEY and CDR2 SMNVEV (reference sequence). CDR3 bases: TGTGCCAGCAGTGGGGGCGGGGGCGGGAGCACAGAGACCCAGTACTTC. Its translation is CASSGGGGGSTETQYF.